This T cell receptor beta chain was recovered during a study of T cell responses to AZD1222 COVID-19 vaccine (dated by TCRdb to the early 2020s). At the level of the whole study: A total of approximately 250 trial participants underwent TCR sequencing, of whom nearly 210 had received two doses of AZD1222 and around 26 had received two doses of the MenACWY control vaccine. Enrollment into the trials was organized by age into subgroups of 18-55, 56-69 and 70-plus years, and those subgroups contained roughly 150, 30 and 60 TCR-sequenced participants, respectively.

Comments on this clone: No antigen is known for it. Per-base quality was not reported, and no clone a single base away is much larger than it.

Overall study outcomes, separate from this receptor: Nearly half of unique spike-specific TCRs reportedly recognized epitopes outside regions mutated in the B.1.351 and B.1.1.7 variants. Conclusions about previously exposed vaccinees are limited because only five or six AZD1222 recipients were SARS-CoV-2 seropositive at baseline. Vaccine-associated CD4 TCRs spanned the whole spike protein, with dominant responses in regions 160-218 and 743-854. The 56-69-year group was small, and its depth increase did not reach significance, likely because of low power. Spike-specific TCR breadth and depth rose significantly after two AZD1222 doses compared with day 0 and with MenACWY recipients. Because no samples from the day 14 peak response were available, repertoires could be characterized only after the peak T cell response. Participants were mostly white British and included more females than males, and it was suggested by the authors that clonal diversity may have been underestimated.

As encoded in the germline V gene, CDR1 is SQVTM while CDR2 is ANQGSEA. The cysteine opens and the phenylalanine closes a CDR3 of 15 amino acids. Of the read, only the CDR3 DNA is kept; its 45 bases are in frame from base 1. V and J lose 7 bases and 1 base, and a span of 19 bases separates them. The meaning of the sample's time point label: baseline before first vaccination. Per the publication, the treatment or condition label means: meningococcal conjugate vaccine given as trial control. Vaccinee samples were obtained from the UK trials COV001 and COV002, which included a single-blind randomized controlled phase 2/3 trial of AZD1222 (ChAdOx1 nCoV-19) in healthy adults. For TCRbeta chain sequencing, PBMC samples from trial participants were taken at day 0 and at day 28 after the second dose. The CDR3 regions of human TCRbeta chains were analyzed by immunosequencing. The authors' pipeline ran thus. Repertoire TCRs were checked for matches against a reference library of SARS-CoV-2-specific TCRs that had been generated using the MIRA antigen-specificity platform. Breadth meant the fraction of unique TCRs that were SARS-CoV-2-associated, whereas depth meant the fraction of total T cells that were SARS-CoV-2-associated. Using the MIRA data, each spike-specific TCR was assigned both to the spike region to which the TCR was reactive and to a CD4 or CD8 class. Log10-transformed breadth and depth values were compared by one-way ANOVA with Sidak's multiple comparisons tests. TCRdb limited this immuneACCESS table to in-frame rearrangements with V and J called. A share of clones is missing; checked studies link under half to unresolved V genes, and the rest is unexplained. The V and J calls and the clone size are those of that table, but D and trimming were determined from the DNA. In all, the sample holds about 160,000 clones, and around 92% of those were seen once. The ten largest clones take up roughly 4.4% of the sample.

The sequence was obtained from an adult in good health. This sequence uses TRBV29-1 and TRBJ2-5, and the D gene may be TRBD2, 6 bases matching. The source was peripheral blood, collected on day 0 of MenACWY control vaccination. The nucleotides read TGCAGCGGATGGGGGGTAGCGCGGGGCCAAGAGACCCAGTACTTC. Its amino acids are CSGWGVARGQETQYF.